These 20 T cell receptor beta chains were all obtained from the same sample, sequenced in a study of response to subunit inactivated influenza vaccine. TCRdb re-analysed the RT-PCR reads in MiXCR, keeping a single row per CDR3 protein. The sample yields about 300,000 distinct CDR3 sequences, roughly 20% seen once. The source material was PBMCs from blood, sampled approximately 22 months after vaccination. The receptors here all came from a man aged 45 to 75 who received an inactivated influenza vaccine.

This clonotype was seen more than once but under ten times. The chain combines TRBV2 with TRBJ2-5, with no clear D. The CDR3 loop spans 14 amino acids. V shed 7 bases and J shed 2 bases, with 14 bases lying between them. The germline gives CDR1 SNHLY, CDR2 FYNNEI. CDR3 DNA: TGTGCCAGCAAGTCTCTTCGGGCACAAGAGACCCAGTACTTC. Its translation: CASKSLRAQETQYF.

This clonotype was counted ten times or more. The V call is TRBV12-5, the J call TRBJ1-1; no definite D call. The V end lost 5 bases, the J end lost 11 bases, and 21 bases lay between the germline ends. This CDR3 comprises 14 residues. Germline V gene data show CDR1 as LGHNT and CDR2 as FRNRAP. CDR3 sequence (DNA): TGTGCTAGTGGTCAGTACCCCTCGCTATTAGAGGCTTTCTTT. Translating gives CASGQYPSLLEAFF.

This clonotype was seen repeatedly, ten times or more. The chain has TRBV5-1 and TRBJ2-1; TRBD2 aligns across 9 bases. V was clipped by 4 bases and J by 0 bases; unmatched bases: 14. The germline V gene encodes CDR1 SGHRS and CDR2 YFSETQ. The CDR3 spans 19 residues. As DNA, the CDR3 is TGCGCCAGCAGCGCACTTGTTTATAGCGGGGGAAACTCCTACAATGAGCAGTTCTTC. It is translated as CASSALVYSGGNSYNEQFF.

The genes are TRBV10-3 and TRBJ1-2, with TRBD1 matching 9 bases. After removal of 4 bases from V and 8 bases from J, the junction contained 5 bases not matched to a gene. Germline V CDR1 and CDR2: ENHRY, SYGVKD. The CDR3 loop spans 13 amino acids. CDR3 sequence reads: CAISVRDREGYTF. The CDR3 nucleotides read TGTGCCATCAGTGTACGGGACAGGGAGGGCTACACCTTC.

The CDR3 region has the DNA TGTGCCAGCAGTTTATCCCTAACCCCAGATACGCAGTATTTT. Its protein is CASSLSLTPDTQYF. V and J are TRBV28 and TRBJ2-3; no firm D call. CDR1 is MDHEN and CDR2 is SYDVKM in the germline V gene. V was cut by 1 base and J by 4 bases, with 9 bases left in between. The CDR3 has 14 amino acids.

This clonotype was found a few times. This chain links TRBV4-1 with TRBJ1-1; possibly TRBD1 for D (5 bases). Trimming pared 4 bases from V and 0 bases from J, leaving 15 bases between. Germline-derived CDR1 and CDR2 are MGHRA and YSYEKL. The CDR3 is 16 amino acids. The CDR3 sequence: CASSPGMGSLNTEAFF. The CDR3 DNA is TGCGCCAGCAGCCCAGGGATGGGCAGTCTGAACACTGAAGCTTTCTTT.

This chain connects TRBV29-1 to TRBJ2-7; the D is unclear. V was trimmed by 6 bases and J by 0 bases, leaving 12 bases between them. Germline CDR1 is SQVTM and CDR2 is ANQGSEA. CDR3 length: 13 amino acids. This chain's CDR3 is CSVINSGSYEQYF. As DNA, the CDR3 is TGCAGCGTCATAAACAGTGGCTCCTACGAGCAGTACTTC.

This clonotype was observed a few times. V usage is TRBV7-3 and J usage is TRBJ2-1; TRBD2 matches at 11 bases. J lost 8 bases, V lost 3 bases, and 6 bases had no gene match. Per the germline V gene, CDR1 is SGHTA and CDR2 is FQGTGA. The CDR3 sequence is 15 residues long. The CDR3 is CASSFSGRASDEQFF. CDR3 nucleotide sequence: TGTGCCAGCAGCTTTAGCGGGAGGGCCTCCGATGAGCAGTTCTTC.

V is TRBV15 and J is TRBJ1-3; D is unclear. The ends were cut back, 3 bases at V and 0 bases at J, with 9 bases in the middle. This CDR3 has 15 amino acids. Germline V gene data show CDR1 as LNHNV and CDR2 as YYDKDF (reference sequence). The CDR3 protein is CATSSPGSSGNTIYF. CDR3 DNA: TGTGCCACCAGCAGTCCGGGGAGCTCTGGAAACACCATATATTTT.

V gene TRBV24-1 combines with J gene TRBJ2-4; a weak D match, TRBD2 (5 bases). Trimming stripped 2 bases from V and 7 bases from J, with 5 bases between. The CDR3 totals 12 residues. Germline CDR1 is KGHDR and CDR2 is SFDVKD. The CDR3 here is CATSDSGNIQYF. The CDR3 DNA sequence: TGTGCCACCAGTGATTCGGGGAACATTCAGTACTTC.

In its sample, this clonotype was seen a few times. This CDR3 is CASSSWSGADTQYF. The CDR3 region has the DNA TGTGCCAGCAGCTCCTGGTCAGGGGCAGATACGCAGTATTTT. This chain joins TRBV7-2 and TRBJ2-3; D perhaps matches TRBD1 (6 bases). Per the germline V gene, CDR1 is SGHTA and CDR2 is FQGNSA. CDR3 length: 14 amino acids. V lost 4 bases, J lost 4 bases, and 12 bases lay in between.

This clonotype was observed a few times. V is TRBV20-1 and J is TRBJ2-4; possibly TRBD2 for D (6 bases). Germline CDR1 reads DFQATT; CDR2 reads SNEGSKA (reference sequence). The CDR3 extends over 16 amino acids. V lost 0 bases and J 0 bases, leaving 12 bases between the germline ends. CDR3 in DNA: TGCAGTGCTAGAGATCCGCGGGATATAGCCAAAAACATTCAGTACTTC. It codes for CSARDPRDIAKNIQYF.

This clonotype was detected many times. The chain is built from TRBV7-2 and TRBJ2-7; D ambiguous. Germline values: CDR1 SGHTA, CDR2 FQGNSA. The CDR3 runs 13 residues. Trimming cost V 2 bases and J 0 bases, with 5 bases left between them. The CDR3 nucleotides read TGTGCCAGCAGCTTAACCTCCTCCTACGAGCAGTACTTC. Its protein product is CASSLTSSYEQYF.

The V and J genes are TRBV6-2 or TRBV6-3 and TRBJ2-2; D ambiguous. V shed 5 bases and J shed 5 bases, with 15 bases lying between them. The germline gives CDR1 MNHEY, CDR2 SVGEGT. The CDR3 extends over 15 amino acids. The CDR3 coding sequence is TGTGCCAGCAGTCAAAGCTCGGGCCGAACCGGGGAGCTGTTTTTT. This codes for CASSQSSGRTGELFF.

The V gene is TRBV28, the J gene TRBJ2-4; 9 bases match TRBD1. From germline, CDR1 is MDHEN and CDR2 SYDVKM. This CDR3 region has 16 residues. V shed 6 bases, J shed 6 bases, and the junction held 12 bases outside the gene matches. DNA of the CDR3: TGTGCCAGCAGACCCGATTACGGGACAGGGCGAAACATTCAGTACTTC. Amino acids: CASRPDYGTGRNIQYF.

The gene calls are TRBV27 and TRBJ1-1; D gene unclear. Germline V gives CDR1 MNHEY, CDR2 SMNVEV (reference sequence). The V end was cut by 6 bases, the J end by 4 bases, with 12 bases between. The CDR3 consists of 13 residues. The CDR3 sequence is CASRATVITEAFF. The CDR3 DNA reads TGTGCCAGCAGGGCTACAGTCATCACTGAAGCTTTCTTT.

In this sample, this clonotype turned up a few times. This chain uses TRBV3-1 with TRBJ1-1, with 8 bases identical to TRBD1. The CDR3 covers 15 residues. Trimming cost V 4 bases and J 4 bases; bases outside gene matches: 8. The germline CDR1 and CDR2 sequences are LGHDT and YNNKEL (reference sequence). The CDR3 here is CASSPRQGSGTEAFF. In DNA, the CDR3 is TGTGCCAGCAGCCCCAGACAGGGGTCGGGCACTGAAGCTTTCTTT.

The chain combines TRBV2 with TRBJ1-5; TRBD1 matches at 7 bases. This CDR3 is built from 15 residues. Germline V gene sequence: CDR1 SNHLY, CDR2 FYNNEI. With V trimmed by 4 bases and J by 1 base, 4 bases remained unmatched. This chain's CDR3 is CASSGGTVSNQPQHF. The CDR3 nucleotides read TGTGCCAGCAGTGGGGGGACAGTGAGCAATCAGCCCCAGCATTTT. The entire variable domain, with the rest obtained from reference TRBV2 and TRBJ1-5, is as follows: EPEVTQTPSHQVTQMGQEVILRCVPISNHLYFYWYRQILGQKVEFLVSFYNNEISEKSEIFDDQFSVERPDGSNFTLKIRSTKLEDSAMYFCASSGGTVSNQPQHFGDGTRLSIL.

This clonotype occurred a few times. The chain carries TRBV7-8 and TRBJ2-2; D possibly matches TRBD1 or TRBD2 (5 bases each). Trimming left V 2 bases short and J 5 bases short, with 15 bases between. The germline V gene encodes CDR1 SGHVS and CDR2 FQNEAQ. This CDR3 region has 16 residues. In DNA, the CDR3 is TGTGCCAGCAGCTTAACCGTTGGGGCGGGTACCGGGGAGCTGTTTTTT. Its protein is CASSLTVGAGTGELFF.

J is TRBJ1-1 and V is TRBV29-1; D uncertain. This CDR3 has 13 residues. V shed 4 bases and J shed 6 bases, with 15 bases lying between them. Germline loops: CDR1 SQVTM, CDR2 ANQGSEA. CDR3 bases: TGCAGCGTTGCAGAGGGAACGGGTTCTGAAGCTTTCTTT. Translating it yields CSVAEGTGSEAFF.